These 15 T cell receptor beta chains were sequenced from one sample in a study of blood T cell repertoires in COVID-19. This table comes from immunoSEQ multiplex PCR, and its TCRdb copy is limited to in-frame clones, with some not included. The table has more than 200,000 clones, 70% to 90% seen once. Sequenced sample: peripheral blood. The receptor set was obtained from a man aged 18 to 35 with active or convalescent COVID-19.

The chain uses TRBV10-3 and TRBJ2-7, with 9 bases fitting TRBD2. Unmatched junction bases numbered 13, after V lost 7 bases and J lost 3 bases. Germline CDR1 reads ENHRY; CDR2 reads SYGVKD. CDR3 length: 16 residues. In nucleotides, the CDR3 is TGTGCCATCACGGCCGGCGGCGGGAGGGACCTCTACGAGCAGTACTTC. This translates into CAITAGGGRDLYEQYF.

J is TRBJ2-5 and V is TRBV7-2; tentatively, D is TRBD1 (7 bases). Germline values: CDR1 SGHTA, CDR2 FQGNSA. This CDR3 has 15 residues. V was cut by 1 base and J by 1 base, with 10 bases left in between. In DNA form, the CDR3 reads TGTGCCAGCAGCTTAGGACAGGGAGGCCAAGAGACCCAGTACTTC. Translating gives CASSLGQGGQETQYF.

This chain links TRBV2 with TRBJ2-1, with D possibly TRBD1 on 5 matching bases. The CDR3 totals 14 residues. V shed 6 bases and J shed 0 bases, with 9 bases lying between them. Germline CDR1 is SNHLY and CDR2 is FYNNEI. The CDR3 reads CASRETDSYNEQFF. Written as DNA, the CDR3 is TGTGCCAGCAGGGAGACAGACTCCTACAATGAGCAGTTCTTC.

This clone has a handful of counts. The chain combines TRBV5-1 with TRBJ1-1, with a possible D match to TRBD1 (6 bases). Deletions cut 3 bases from V and 3 bases from J, with 15 bases between. CDR1 and CDR2 (germline): SGHRS, YFSETQ. The CDR3 extends over 15 amino acids. Written as DNA, the CDR3 is TGCGCCAGCAGCTCGCAGGGCGGGGGCGACACTGAAGCTTTCTTT. Amino acids: CASSSQGGGDTEAFF.

The J gene is TRBJ1-1, the V gene TRBV4-3, with D possibly TRBD1 on 5 matching bases. The CDR3 loop spans 15 amino acids. Germline-derived CDR1 and CDR2 are LGHNA and YSLEER. Trimming shortened V by 1 base and J by 6 bases, and 15 bases separated the two germline ends. This chain's CDR3 is CASSQVSQGSPEAFF. In DNA form, the CDR3 reads TGCGCCAGCAGCCAAGTTAGTCAGGGCTCCCCTGAAGCTTTCTTT.

The J gene is TRBJ2-1, the V gene TRBV14; TRBD2 matches at 13 bases. The germline V gene encodes CDR1 SGHDN and CDR2 FVKESK. The CDR3 has 13 amino acids. V was clipped by 8 bases and J by 10 bases; unmatched bases: 5. The DNA of the CDR3 is TGTGCCAGCGGACTAGCGGGAGTGGGGGAGCAGTTCTTC. Translation gives CASGLAGVGEQFF.

The J gene is TRBJ1-4, the V gene TRBV3-1 (or the pseudogene TRBV3-2); perhaps TRBD1 as D (5 bases). Germline CDR1 is LGHDT and CDR2 is YNNKEL (reference sequence). CDR3 length equals 14 residues. V shed 0 bases and J shed 11 bases, with 13 bases lying between them. The CDR3 DNA reads TGTGCCAGCAGCCAAGATAGTCGGGGGGAGAAACTGTTTTTT. As protein: CASSQDSRGEKLFF.

The CDR3, as DNA: TGTGCCAGCAGTTTGGCTAGCGGTGAGAATGAGCAGTTCTTC. As protein: CASSLASGENEQFF. The chain joins TRBV28 to TRBJ2-1; 7 nucleotides match TRBD2. The CDR3 consists of 14 residues. CDR1 is MDHEN and CDR2 is SYDVKM in the germline V gene. With 3 bases clipped from V and 7 bases from J, the junction kept 6 bases outside the gene matches.

This chain joins TRBV20-1 and TRBJ1-2; possibly TRBD1 for D (5 bases). CDR1 is DFQATT and CDR2 is SNEGSKA in the germline V gene (reference sequence). This CDR3 is built from 14 residues. Trimming took off 3 bases at V and 5 bases at J, with 16 bases between the two ends. The CDR3 protein is CSASVRGVWYGYTF. The CDR3 DNA follows: TGCAGTGCTAGTGTTAGGGGCGTCTGGTATGGCTACACCTTC.

The CDR3 DNA follows: TGTGCCAGTAGTATCAAAAAGGGACAGGGGGCTGATGGCTACACCTTC. Its protein product is CASSIKKGQGADGYTF. The chain links TRBV19 to TRBJ1-2, with 12 positions matching TRBD1. CDR3 length equals 16 residues. The germline gives CDR1 LNHDA, CDR2 SQIVND (reference sequence). V was pared by 3 bases and J by 6 bases, with 8 bases of the junction left unmatched.

The rearrangement uses TRBV9 and TRBJ2-1; no definite D call. The V end lost 0 bases, the J end lost 9 bases, and 4 bases lay between the germline ends. The V gene's germline CDR1 is SGDLS and CDR2 YYNGEE. This CDR3 has 11 amino acids. DNA of the CDR3: TGTGCCAGCAGCGTAGATAGTGAGCAGTTCTTC. The encoded protein is CASSVDSEQFF.

J is TRBJ2-3 and V is TRBV2, with 11 bases fitting TRBD2. V was clipped by 6 bases and J by 7 bases; unmatched bases: 6. This CDR3 spans 14 amino acids. The germline gives CDR1 SNHLY, CDR2 FYNNEI. This CDR3 is CASRGLAASYTQYF. DNA for the CDR3: TGTGCCAGCAGGGGACTAGCGGCCTCCTATACGCAGTATTTT.

This clone was picked up one time. The chain couples TRBV21-1 to TRBJ1-1. TRBV21-1 is shown as a pseudogene. The CDR3 extends over 14 amino acids. CDR3 DNA sequence: TGTGCCAGCAGCAAAATTAGAAGCTCCACTGAAGCTTTCTTT. It codes for CASSKIRSSTEAFF.

Note on this clone: At one of its ends the junction is not consistent with the germline gene, which may arise from a read error. V is TRBV9 and J is TRBJ2-2, with TRBD2 identical over 11 bases. Germline V gene data show CDR1 as SGDLS and CDR2 as YYNGEE. The CDR3 runs to 16 residues. The CDR3 DNA follows: TGTGCCAGCAGCGTAAACACTAGCGGGAGACACCGGGGAGCTGTTTTT. It encodes CASSVNTSGRHRGAVF.

V usage is TRBV12-3 or TRBV12-4 and J usage is TRBJ2-1; 12 bases are a match to TRBD2. CDR3 length: 13 residues. V lost 10 bases and J lost 8; bases outside the gene matches: 6. CDR3 coding DNA: TGTGCCACCAGGACTAGCGGGATCTATGAGCAGTTCTTC. Protein product: CATRTSGIYEQFF.